The entry that follows covers one T cell receptor beta chain sequence. The repertoire was sequenced with immunoSEQ multiplex PCR; TCRdb's copy has only in-frame clones and lacks some. Of about 130,000 clones listed, about 94% were seen once; the top ten hold about 3.5%. This sample stems from a study of T cell responses to AZD1222 COVID-19 vaccine. Germline CDR1 reads LGHNA; CDR2 reads YNFKEQ. This CDR3 contains 15 residues. V shed 5 bases and J shed 0 bases, with 10 bases lying between them. The material sequenced was peripheral blood, taken on day 0 of AZD1222 vaccination. The receptor comes from an adult in good health. The rearrangement joins TRBV4-2 to TRBJ2-2, with a tentative D call TRBD2 (6 bases). The CDR3 reads CASSLPGANTGELFF. In DNA, the CDR3 is TGTGCCAGCAGCTTACCGGGGGCGAACACCGGGGAGCTGTTTTTT.